The 21 T cell receptor beta chains listed next were all sequenced from one sample in a study of blood T cells in healthy people across ages. A second PCR, run for about 7 to 11 cycles, used a sample-barcoded 5' primer plus a J-beta primer mix. TCRdb reprocessed the 5' RACE reads with MiXCR, giving one entry per CDR3 protein. Of roughly 700,000 distinct CDR3 sequences in the sample, around half were seen once. Sample: blood. Receptors originate from a woman between 55 and 75 years old in good health.

The V call is TRBV6-7, the J call TRBJ2-7; 13 nucleotides line up with TRBD2. TRBV6-7 is an ORF, and what it does is uncertain. The CDR3 is 14 amino acids. The V segment lost 8 bases and the J segment 8 bases; nucleotides outside the gene matches: 9. The CDR3 coding sequence is TGTGCCAGCTCAGGACTAGCGGGAGACAACAAGCAGTACTTC. It encodes CASSGLAGDNKQYF.

The chain has TRBV5-5 and TRBJ2-6; perhaps D is TRBD1 or TRBD2 (5 bases each). The germline V gene has CDR1 SGHKS and CDR2 YYEKEE (reference sequence). V was cut by 0 bases and J by 1 base, with 14 bases left in between. This CDR3 has 18 residues. The CDR3 here is CASSLETSGPSGANVLTF. In DNA, the CDR3 is TGTGCCAGCAGCTTGGAAACCTCGGGGCCTTCTGGGGCCAACGTCCTGACTTTC.

The chain links TRBV28 to TRBJ2-5; D remains ambiguous. The J call may be faulty, since TRBJ2-7 better matches the DNA end. Germline assignment: CDR1 MDHEN and CDR2 SYDVKM. The CDR3 sequence is 13 residues long. CDR3 in amino acids: CASSFWRPGEQYF. DNA for the CDR3: TGTGCCAGCAGTTTTTGGCGTCCGGGCGAGCAGTACTTC.

The chain couples TRBV29-1 to TRBJ2-2, with TRBD1 matching 7 bases. Germline V gene data show CDR1 as SQVTM and CDR2 as ANQGSEA. After removal of 5 bases from V and 5 bases from J, the junction contained 5 bases not matched to a gene. The CDR3 runs 13 residues. CDR3 in DNA: TGCAGCGTTTCGCGACAGGGAACCGGGGAGCTGTTTTTT. Its protein product is CSVSRQGTGELFF.

The rearrangement joins TRBV6-2 or TRBV6-3 to TRBJ2-6; 7 nucleotides align to TRBD1. CDR3 length: 17 residues. Germline CDR1 and CDR2: MNHEY and SVGEGT. V trimming: 4 bases; J trimming: 2 bases; junction bases outside the gene matches: 8. CDR3 protein: CASSSTGAQPGANVLTF. In DNA form, the CDR3 reads TGTGCCAGCAGTTCCACAGGGGCCCAACCTGGGGCCAACGTCCTGACTTTC.

This clonotype came up once. The DNA for the CDR3 is TGTGCCAGCAGCAAAGGGACTAGCGGGAGCTCCTACAATGAGCAGTTCTTC. Amino acid sequence: CASSKGTSGSSYNEQFF. The chain joins TRBV21-1 to TRBJ2-1; the table's D call TRBD2 went unverified against the DNA. TRBV21-1 is given as a pseudogene. The CDR3 sequence is 17 residues long.

This clonotype was counted only a few times. The chain is built from TRBV29-1 and TRBJ2-5; 7 bases align to TRBD1. V lost 6 bases and J lost 4; bases outside the gene matches: 8. In germline, CDR1 is SQVTM, CDR2 ANQGSEA. The CDR3 is made up of 13 amino acids. CDR3 region: CSVIQGLGETQYF. The CDR3 region has the DNA TGCAGCGTCATACAGGGGCTAGGAGAGACCCAGTACTTC.

The chain uses TRBV29-1 and TRBJ1-2, with D maybe TRBD1 (6 bases). Germline V gives CDR1 SQVTM, CDR2 ANQGSEA. Trimming left V 3 bases short and J 8 bases short, with 10 bases between. This CDR3 is 11 amino acids long. CDR3 in DNA: TGCAGCGTTGATGGGGGCGGAGGCTACACCTTC. It codes for CSVDGGGGYTF.

V and J are TRBV10-3 and TRBJ2-2; D ambiguous. The CDR3 covers 14 residues. Germline-derived CDR1 and CDR2 are ENHRY and SYGVKD. V lost 2 bases, J lost 5 bases, and 9 bases lay in between. The CDR3 sequence is CAISETEETGELFF. Here the CDR3 DNA reads TGTGCCATCAGTGAGACTGAGGAGACCGGGGAGCTGTTTTTT.

This clonotype was detected only a few times. CDR3 sequence (DNA): TGCAGTGCTAAGGGACGTTCCTACAATGAGCAGTTCTTC. Amino acid sequence: CSAKGRSYNEQFF. The rearrangement uses TRBV20-1 and TRBJ2-1, with D perhaps given as TRBD1 or TRBD2 (5 bases each). The CDR3 has 13 residues. The V gene lost 4 bases and the J gene lost 1 base, with 8 bases spanning the gap. Germline V CDR1 and CDR2: DFQATT, SNEGSKA (reference sequence).

V gene TRBV4-3 combines with J gene TRBJ1-1; D is uncertain. Germline V gene sequence: CDR1 LGHNA, CDR2 YSLEER. The CDR3 length is 15 residues. V gave up 0 bases and J gave up 4 bases, with 12 bases separating them. CDR3 DNA: TGCGCCAGCAGCCAAGACAGGCCCGGGCTCACTGAAGCTTTCTTT. Translation gives CASSQDRPGLTEAFF.

The chain joins TRBV4-2 to TRBJ2-7; TRBD2 is a possible D gene (6 bases). CDR3 length: 15 amino acids. V was trimmed by 2 bases and J by 4 bases, leaving 15 bases between them. Germline V gene data show CDR1 as LGHNA and CDR2 as YNFKEQ. The CDR3 protein is CASSQKGGGAYEQYF. The CDR3 region has the DNA TGTGCCAGCAGCCAAAAGGGCGGAGGGGCGTACGAGCAGTACTTC.

The J gene is TRBJ2-3, the V gene TRBV5-1, with TRBD1 as a possible D gene (6 bases). The CDR3 spans 15 residues. CDR1 and CDR2 (germline): SGHRS, YFSETQ. Trimming shortened V by 3 bases and J by 3 bases, and 14 bases separated the two germline ends. CDR3 in DNA: TGCGCCAGCAGCTCGACAGGCCCACCGACAGATACGCAGTATTTT. It translates to CASSSTGPPTDTQYF.

This clonotype was picked up one time. The V call is TRBV28, the J call TRBJ1-1; 8 bases fit TRBD1. This CDR3 has 17 residues. V lost 6 bases to trimming and J lost 1 base; unmatched junction nucleotides: 13. Germline assignment: CDR1 MDHEN and CDR2 SYDVKM. Here the CDR3 reads CASRSGGAGGANTEAFF. Written as DNA, the CDR3 is TGTGCCAGCAGGTCAGGGGGCGCGGGCGGTGCGAACACTGAAGCTTTCTTT. The entire variable domain, with the rest obtained from reference TRBV28 and TRBJ1-1, is as follows: DVKVTQSSRYLVKRTGEKVFLECVQDMDHENMFWYRQDPGLGLRLIYFSYDVKMKEKGDIPEGYSVSREKKERFSLILESASTNQTSMYLCASRSGGAGGANTEAFFGQGTRLTVV.

The V call is TRBV12-3 or TRBV12-4, the J call TRBJ2-3; D is undetermined. The CDR3 contains 15 residues. V lost 6 bases, J lost 1 base, and 14 bases lay in between. The CDR3 here is CASRPDYAGTDTQYF. CDR3 coding DNA: TGTGCCAGCAGGCCCGATTATGCTGGCACAGATACGCAGTATTTT.

The sample holds a few counts of this clonotype. The V and J genes are TRBV7-2 and TRBJ2-5; D is undetermined. With the DNA end fitting TRBJ2-7 better, the J assignment may be wrong. Germline CDR1 reads SGHTA; CDR2 reads FQGNSA. The CDR3 is 13 amino acids. The CDR3 coding sequence is TGTGCCAGCAGCTCCGATAGGAATGCCGAGCAGTACTTC. Translated: CASSSDRNAEQYF.

The gene calls are TRBV7-8 and TRBJ2-3; 12 bases line up with TRBD2. The CDR3 consists of 19 residues. V gave up 5 bases and J gave up 0 bases; unmatched junction bases: 12. Germline loops: CDR1 SGHVS, CDR2 FQNEAQ. In DNA, the CDR3 is TGTGCCAGCAGCGCACTAGCGGGACTAGCGGGTGGAAGCACAGATACGCAGTATTTT. Translated: CASSALAGLAGGSTDTQYF.

The chain employs TRBV28 and TRBJ1-1; D is unclear. The CDR3 is made up of 13 amino acids. The V end was cut by 1 base, the J end by 1 base, with 4 bases between. CDR1 is MDHEN, CDR2 SYDVKM, per germline. The CDR3 loop is CASSLSWNTEAFF. The CDR3 nucleotides read TGTGCCAGCAGTTTATCGTGGAACACTGAAGCTTTCTTT.

V is TRBV29-1 and J is TRBJ1-1, with D uncertain. This CDR3 is 11 amino acids long. The germline CDR1 and CDR2 sequences are SQVTM and ANQGSEA. V was pared by 6 bases and J by 4 bases, with 9 bases between. The CDR3 protein is CSVKGGTEAFF. The CDR3 region has the DNA TGCAGCGTGAAGGGTGGCACTGAAGCTTTCTTT.

The chain links TRBV20-1 to TRBJ2-1, with 7 bases matching TRBD2. CDR3 size: 13 residues. The junction had 4 bases not matched to a gene; V was cut back by 1 base and J by 7 bases. Germline CDR1 reads DFQATT; CDR2 reads SNEGSKA (reference sequence). The DNA for the CDR3 is TGCAGTGCTAGAGGCGGGGGTAGAAATGAGCAGTTCTTC. Protein product: CSARGGGRNEQFF.

The V gene is TRBV5-1, the J gene TRBJ2-5; 9 bases agree with TRBD2. CDR3 length: 15 residues. The J segment lost 3 bases and the V segment lost 4 bases, leaving 7 bases of the junction unmatched. In germline, CDR1 is SGHRS, CDR2 YFSETQ. In DNA, the CDR3 is TGCGCCAGCAGCGTCATAGCGGGAGTCAAAGAGACCCAGTACTTC. Amino acids: CASSVIAGVKETQYF.